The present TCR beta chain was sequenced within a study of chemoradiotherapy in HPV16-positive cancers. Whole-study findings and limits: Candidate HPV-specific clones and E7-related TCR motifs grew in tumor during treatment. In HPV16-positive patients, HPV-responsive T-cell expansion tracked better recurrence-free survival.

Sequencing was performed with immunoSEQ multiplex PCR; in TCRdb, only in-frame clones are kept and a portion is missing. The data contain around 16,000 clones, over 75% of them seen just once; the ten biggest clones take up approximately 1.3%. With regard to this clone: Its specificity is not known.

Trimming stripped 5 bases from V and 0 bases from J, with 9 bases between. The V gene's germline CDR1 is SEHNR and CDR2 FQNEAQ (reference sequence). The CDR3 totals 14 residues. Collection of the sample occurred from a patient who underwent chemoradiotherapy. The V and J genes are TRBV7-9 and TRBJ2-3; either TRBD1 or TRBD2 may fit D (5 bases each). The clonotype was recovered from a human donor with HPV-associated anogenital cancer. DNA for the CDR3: TGTGCCAGCAGCAGGGACCGTAGCACAGATACGCAGTATTTT. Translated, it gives CASSRDRSTDTQYF.